The present entry profiles one T cell receptor (beta chain) with its context. Its antigen remains unidentified. The data were obtained in a study of T cell responses to AZD1222 COVID-19 vaccine. Regarding the study as a whole: Variant regions that are unmutated are reportedly the target of nearly half of spike-specific TCRs.

The method was immunoSEQ multiplex PCR; TCRdb's version includes in-frame clones alone and lacks a portion of them. The sample has roughly 120,000 clones; around 94% are singletons. The CDR3 extends over 16 amino acids. Germline V gene lookup returns CDR1 SGDLS and CDR2 YYNGEE. The junction had 7 bases not matched to a gene; V was cut back by 2 bases and J by 2 bases. The sample was peripheral blood, taken on day 0 of AZD1222 vaccination. The V call is TRBV9, the J call TRBJ2-3, with 8 positions matching TRBD2. This sequence was found in an adult in good health. CDR3 sequence: CASSVSGTRLTDTQYF. The CDR3 DNA reads TGTGCCAGCAGCGTCAGCGGGACTAGACTCACAGATACGCAGTATTTT.